This is a list of T cell receptor beta chains from one sample in a study of CD8 T cells in Susac syndrome. TCRdb reprocessed the immunoSEQ multiplex PCR reads via MiXCR and lists one record per CDR3 protein. Of some 300,000 distinct CDR3 sequences listed, approximately 85% were seen once; the top ten hold roughly 0.21%. Sequences were obtained from CD8+ T cells from PBMCs. The receptors were gathered from a human donor with multiple sclerosis. The CDR3 runs from the conserved cysteine through the conserved F or W. Each record gives: CDR3 protein, V gene, J gene.

CASRRPGTGEQFF	TRBV12-3/TRBV12-4	TRBJ2-1
CASSYADGGNTIYF	TRBV6-5	TRBJ1-3
CASSLVSLGDEQFF	TRBV12-3/TRBV12-4	TRBJ2-1
CASSLLAGGGDEQYF	TRBV7-9	TRBJ2-7
CASSLFSDLITDTQYF	TRBV27	TRBJ2-3
CASTPGTSKSAFF	TRBV12-3/TRBV12-4	TRBJ1-1
CASSQGNGYYGYTF	TRBV4-3	TRBJ1-2
CASSRTGTSGSYEQFF	TRBV4-1	TRBJ2-1
CASSGTGTHNEQFF	TRBV9	TRBJ2-1
CASSERWGGGTEAFF	TRBV9	TRBJ1-1
CASSLGLGLPYEQYF	TRBV7-6	TRBJ2-7
CASSASQGVSTEAFF	TRBV19	TRBJ1-1
CASSQEGREAPETQYF	TRBV14	TRBJ2-5
CATSGGGSEQYF	TRBV24-1	TRBJ2-7
CASSSGTSGPKETQYF	TRBV7-9	TRBJ2-5
CASSINSYNEQFF	TRBV19	TRBJ2-1
CASSYTGNTGELFF	TRBV5-1	TRBJ2-2
CASSFVGTSYEQYF	TRBV7-9	TRBJ2-7
CASSYWRLGAGISTDTQYF	TRBV6-5	TRBJ2-3
CASSQETMSALYGYTF	TRBV14	TRBJ1-2
CASSQVENTEAFF	TRBV4-1	TRBJ1-1
CASSQTLTVVSGNTIYF	TRBV4-3	TRBJ1-3
CASSPRDGTYEQYF	TRBV4-1	TRBJ2-7